What follows are 23 T cell receptor beta chains derived from one specimen sequenced in a study of OX40 agonist ivuxolimab in advanced cancers. Data came from immunoSEQ multiplex PCR; TCRdb stores just in-frame clones and leaves some out. In the table there are under 75,000 clones, 65% to 85% of which are singletons. Here the sequenced sample was CD4+ or CD8+ T cells sorted from blood, taken in a trial of the OX40 agonist ivuxolimab. The receptors shown here come from an adult with an advanced solid tumor such as melanoma, head and neck, liver or kidney cancer.

The rearrangement uses TRBV28 and TRBJ1-2; 7 bases match TRBD1. After removal of 7 bases from V and 3 bases from J, the junction contained 8 bases not matched to a gene. From germline, CDR1 is MDHEN and CDR2 SYDVKM. The CDR3 has 14 residues. The CDR3 bases are TGTGCCAGCACCGAAATAACAGGGGACTATGGCTACACCTTC. It specifies CASTEITGDYGYTF.

The CDR3 coding sequence is TGTGCCAGCAGTTACGGTGGGGGGTTGGCACCCCTCCACTTT. Translation: CASSYGGGLAPLHF. The V gene is TRBV6-5, the J gene TRBJ1-6, with D possibly being TRBD1 (5 bases). Germline V gives CDR1 MNHEY, CDR2 SVGAGI. Trimming took off 2 bases at V and 11 bases at J, with 13 bases between the two ends. The CDR3 covers 14 residues.

The chain uses TRBV30 and TRBJ1-2; D may be TRBD1 (6 bases). Looked up from germline, CDR1 is GTSNPN and CDR2 is SVGIG (reference sequence). V was shortened by 3 bases and J by 4 bases, with 18 bases between the two germline ends. The CDR3 is 15 residues long. CDR3 nucleotides: TGTGCCTGGAGCGGAACAGGGCGATCTCCCTATGGCTACACCTTC. Translating gives CAWSGTGRSPYGYTF.

The chain is built from TRBV19 and TRBJ1-2; 8 nucleotides match TRBD1. V shed 4 bases and J 8 bases; nucleotides not matched to a gene: 3. CDR3 length: 12 residues. CDR1 is LNHDA and CDR2 is SQIVND in the germline V gene (reference sequence). As DNA, the CDR3 is TGTGCCAGTAGTAGCGACAGGGGAGGCTACACCTTC. Translation: CASSSDRGGYTF. Filled out from reference TRBV19 and TRBJ1-2, the complete variable domain reads DGGITQSPKYLFRKEGQNVTLSCEQNLNHDAMYWYRQDPGQGLRLIYYSQIVNDFQKGDIAEGYSVSREKKESFPLTVTSAQKNPTAFYLCASSSDRGGYTFGSGTRLTVV.

CDR3: CASSGPRKANEQFF. DNA of the CDR3: TGTGCCAGCAGTGGGCCCAGAAAGGCGAATGAGCAGTTCTTC. The gene calls are TRBV6-5 and TRBJ2-1; unclear D gene. Trimming stripped 5 bases from V and 7 bases from J, with 15 bases between. The CDR3 has 14 residues. Germline lookup yields CDR1 MNHEY and CDR2 SVGAGI.

The rearrangement uses TRBV11-2 and TRBJ2-5; 7 bases are a match to TRBD2. The CDR3 runs to 14 residues. Germline V gene lookup returns CDR1 SGHAT and CDR2 FQNNGV. V gave up 5 bases and J gave up 5 bases; unmatched junction bases: 8. CDR3 bases: TGTGCCAGCAGCCGGACTAGGTTAGGTGAGACCCAGTACTTC. As protein: CASSRTRLGETQYF.

The chain has TRBV5-4 and TRBJ2-5; the D gene could be TRBD1 or TRBD2 (5 bases each). Trimming cost V 4 bases and J 3 bases, with 31 bases left between them. The CDR3 has 20 residues. The germline CDR1 and CDR2 sequences are SGHNT and YYREEE (reference sequence). The CDR3 region has the DNA TGTGCCAGCAGCCCAGGCTTCGGCGAGAGGGGAATCAAAAATAAAGAGACCCAGTACTTC. This encodes CASSPGFGERGIKNKETQYF.

The V gene is TRBV4-1, the J gene TRBJ1-1, with D tentatively TRBD1 (6 bases). Germline-derived CDR1 and CDR2 are MGHRA and YSYEKL. The CDR3 sequence is 16 residues long. Deletions cut 0 bases from V and 4 bases from J, with 15 bases between. Here the CDR3 DNA reads TGCGCCAGCAGCCAAGATCGGCGAAGGGGGGTCACTGAAGCTTTCTTT. This gives the protein CASSQDRRRGVTEAFF.

The chain joins TRBV6-5 to TRBJ1-1; no clear D. This CDR3 is 14 amino acids long. Looked up from germline, CDR1 is MNHEY and CDR2 is SVGAGI. The V gene lost 2 bases and the J gene lost 11 bases, with 18 bases spanning the gap. CDR3 loop: CASSYLSRGLGAFF. The CDR3 DNA sequence: TGTGCCAGCAGTTACCTTTCAAGAGGGCTTGGGGCTTTCTTT.

The sample holds a few counts of this clone. The gene calls are TRBV18 and TRBJ2-5; D is unresolved. V lost 4 bases, J lost 3 bases, and 3 bases lay in between. There are 11 residues in the CDR3. Germline V gene sequence: CDR1 KGHSH, CDR2 LQKENI. For the CDR3, the DNA is TGTGCCAGCTCACTAGAAGAGACCCAGTACTTC. Protein sequence: CASSLEETQYF.

The chain combines TRBV5-1 with TRBJ2-7; D is perhaps TRBD1 (5 bases). The V end was cut by 0 bases, the J end by 5 bases, with 15 bases between. Looked up from germline, CDR1 is SGHRS and CDR2 is YFSETQ. The CDR3 spans 15 residues. DNA for the CDR3: TGCGCCAGCAGCTTGGTATGGCAGGGTCGCAACGAGCAGTACTTC. It codes for CASSLVWQGRNEQYF.

The chain uses TRBV11-3 and TRBJ2-2, with D uncertain. V lost 5 bases to trimming and J lost 1 base, with 5 bases between them. CDR3 length: 13 residues. Germline lookup yields CDR1 SGHNT and CDR2 YENEEA. The CDR3 bases are TGTGCCAGCAGCCAGAAGAACACCGGGGAGCTGTTTTTT. Translated, it gives CASSQKNTGELFF.

The chain joins TRBV15 to TRBJ2-3; D might be TRBD1 (6 bases). From germline, CDR1 is LNHNV and CDR2 YYDKDF (reference sequence). Trimming took off 1 base at V and 3 bases at J, with 14 bases between the two ends. This CDR3 region has 16 residues. CDR3 DNA: TGTGCCACCAGCAGAGGAATGGCAGGGGCTACAGATACGCAGTATTTT. As protein: CATSRGMAGATDTQYF.

Only one count was recorded for this clone. This chain links TRBV19 with TRBJ2-1; 10 bases agree with TRBD1. The J segment lost 9 bases and the V segment lost 5 bases, leaving 4 bases of the junction unmatched. The V gene's germline CDR1 is LNHDA and CDR2 SQIVND (reference sequence). The CDR3 totals 13 residues. The CDR3 nucleotides are TGTGCCAGTAGTGGGACAGGGGTCGGTGAGCAGTTCTTC. Translating gives CASSGTGVGEQFF.

The genes are TRBV4-1 and TRBJ1-2; D gene uncertain. Per the germline V gene, CDR1 is MGHRA and CDR2 is YSYEKL. CDR3 length: 16 residues. V shed 2 bases and J shed 5 bases, with 18 bases lying between them. CDR3 in DNA: TGCGCCAGCAGCCAACCTGTCCGGCCGCAAGGATATGGCTACACCTTC. It encodes CASSQPVRPQGYGYTF.

The chain is built from TRBV19 and TRBJ1-1; unclear D gene. Per the germline V gene, CDR1 is LNHDA and CDR2 is SQIVND (reference sequence). Deletions cut 3 bases from V and 5 bases from J, with 7 bases between. The CDR3 contains 12 residues. The CDR3 protein is CASSMAWTEAFF. CDR3 coding DNA: TGTGCCAGTAGTATGGCGTGGACTGAAGCTTTCTTT. The variable domain in full, with the rest retrieved from reference TRBV19 and TRBJ1-1, is DGGITQSPKYLFRKEGQNVTLSCEQNLNHDAMYWYRQDPGQGLRLIYYSQIVNDFQKGDIAEGYSVSREKKESFPLTVTSAQKNPTAFYLCASSMAWTEAFFGQGTRLTVV.

The chain employs TRBV14 and TRBJ1-3, with unresolved D. Trimming pared 6 bases from V and 1 base from J, leaving 13 bases between. The CDR3 contains 15 residues. The germline V gene encodes CDR1 SGHDN and CDR2 FVKESK. CDR3 loop: CASSRSGGSGNTIYF. Written as DNA, the CDR3 is TGTGCCAGCAGTCGGTCGGGTGGTTCTGGAAACACCATATATTTT.

The chain carries TRBV28 and TRBJ1-5; unclear D gene. The V and J ends lost 4 bases and 5 bases respectively, with 15 bases between them. The germline V gene has CDR1 MDHEN and CDR2 SYDVKM. The CDR3 loop spans 15 amino acids. CDR3 in amino acids: CASSSPGSLYQPQHF. In nucleotides, the CDR3 is TGTGCCAGCAGTTCACCCGGGTCACTTTATCAGCCCCAGCATTTT.

V gene TRBV7-2 combines with J gene TRBJ2-3, with 7 positions matching TRBD2. This CDR3 region has 16 residues. V lost 3 bases to trimming and J lost 4 bases; unmatched junction nucleotides: 10. The germline CDR1 and CDR2 sequences are SGHTA and FQGNSA. Here the CDR3 reads CASSLGGRGSADTQYF. The DNA for the CDR3 is TGTGCCAGCAGCTTGGGAGGGAGGGGTTCGGCAGATACGCAGTATTTT.

V is TRBV7-2 and J is TRBJ1-1, with a tentative D call TRBD1 (6 bases). V was clipped by 6 bases and J by 3 bases, with 11 bases between them. The germline V gene encodes CDR1 SGHTA and CDR2 FQGNSA. This CDR3 has 13 residues. The CDR3 region is CASRGDTYTEAFF. The CDR3 nucleotides read TGTGCCAGCAGGGGGGACACTTACACTGAAGCTTTCTTT.

The chain has TRBV2 and TRBJ2-3; D ambiguous. The CDR3 runs 14 residues. The germline V gene has CDR1 SNHLY and CDR2 FYNNEI. V dropped 7 bases and J dropped 7 bases, with 18 bases sitting between them. CDR3 nucleotides: TGTGCCAGCACCCATCCTGTGAACCTTCATACGCAGTATTTT. Residues: CASTHPVNLHTQYF.

The chain employs TRBV18 and TRBJ1-2; 8 positions match TRBD1. The CDR3 is 13 residues long. CDR1 is KGHSH, CDR2 LQKENI, per germline. V lost 3 bases, J lost 7 bases, and 4 bases stayed unmatched. CDR3 in DNA: TGTGCCAGCTCACCTAACAGGGGGGGTGGCTACACCTTC. Translating it yields CASSPNRGGGYTF.

The rearrangement joins TRBV6-6 to TRBJ1-2; maybe TRBD1 (6 bases). V was shortened by 7 bases and J by 4 bases, with 16 bases between the two germline ends. Looked up from germline, CDR1 is MNHNY and CDR2 is SVGAGI (reference sequence). This CDR3 comprises 14 residues. The DNA for the CDR3 is TGTGCCAGCAACCCTAGACAGGCAGGCTATGGCTACACCTTC. This codes for CASNPRQAGYGYTF.